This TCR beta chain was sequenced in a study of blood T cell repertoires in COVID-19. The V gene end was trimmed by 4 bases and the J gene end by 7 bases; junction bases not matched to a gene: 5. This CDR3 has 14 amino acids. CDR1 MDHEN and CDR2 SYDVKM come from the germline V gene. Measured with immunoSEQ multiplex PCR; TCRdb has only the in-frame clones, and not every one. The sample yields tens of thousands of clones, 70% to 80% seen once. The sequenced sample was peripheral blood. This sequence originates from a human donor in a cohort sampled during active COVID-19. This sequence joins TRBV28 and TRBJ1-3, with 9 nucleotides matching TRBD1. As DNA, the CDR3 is TGTGCCAGCAGTTCCGCGGACAGGGGTAACACCATATATTTT. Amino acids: CASSSADRGNTIYF.